This T cell receptor (beta chain) emerged from a study of cytomegalovirus exposure and HLA in healthy donors. This CDR3 is built from 16 residues. In germline, CDR1 is SGHRS, CDR2 YFSETQ. Trimming at V came to 4 bases and at J to 1 base, leaving 8 bases not matched to a gene. This clone was seen a few times. Antigen: not known. The study ran its PCR with 60 Vbeta and 13 Jbeta primers. The protocol was immunoSEQ multiplex PCR, while the TCRdb copy is restricted to in-frame clones and leaves out a portion. This repertoire shows about 120,000 clones, roughly four fifths found once; its top ten account for 15% to 20%. Study-wide points: Indistinguishability led to the exclusion of some V segments, TRBV6-2 and TRBV6-3 included.

The material sequenced was PBMCs. This chain uses TRBV5-1 with TRBJ2-4; the match to TRBD1 covers 7 bases. This receptor was obtained from a man in his forties or fifties in good health and CMV-seropositive. In nucleotides, the CDR3 is TGCGCCAGCAGCCAACCCGACAGGGAGGCCAAAAACATTCAGTACTTC. Its protein product is CASSQPDREAKNIQYF.